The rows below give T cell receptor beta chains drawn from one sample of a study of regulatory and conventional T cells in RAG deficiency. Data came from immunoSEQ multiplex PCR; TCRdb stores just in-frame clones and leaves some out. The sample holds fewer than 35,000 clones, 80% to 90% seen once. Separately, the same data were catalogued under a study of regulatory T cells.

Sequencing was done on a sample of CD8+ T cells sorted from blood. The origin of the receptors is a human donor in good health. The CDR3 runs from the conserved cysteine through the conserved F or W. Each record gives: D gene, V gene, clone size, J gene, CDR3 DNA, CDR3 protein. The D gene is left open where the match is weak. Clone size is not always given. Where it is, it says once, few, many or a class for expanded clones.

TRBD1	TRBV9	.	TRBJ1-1	TGTGCCAGCAGCGGGACAGGGGGCTTGAACACTGAAGCTTTCTTT	CASSGTGGLNTEAFF
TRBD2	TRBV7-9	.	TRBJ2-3	TGTGCCAGCAGTGAAGATAGCGGGACGGATACGCAGTATTTT	CASSEDSGTDTQYF
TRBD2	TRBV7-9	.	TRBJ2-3	TGTGCCAGCAGCTTAGTACGCGGGGGACCGGCAGATACGCAGTATTTT	CASSLVRGGPADTQYF
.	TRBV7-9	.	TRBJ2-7	TGTGCCAGCAGCTTAACAGAGTTCTACGAGCAGTACTTC	CASSLTEFYEQYF
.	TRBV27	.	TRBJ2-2	TGTGCCAGCAGTTTGGCGCAGGCCCCCACCGGGGAGCTGTTTTTT	CASSLAQAPTGELFF
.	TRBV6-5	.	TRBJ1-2	TGTGCCAGCAGTTCGGAGGGCAGGGCGGTGAGTGGCTACACCTTC	CASSSEGRAVSGYTF
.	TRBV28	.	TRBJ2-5	TGTGCCAGCAGTTTATCGGGGGAGGAGACCCAGTACTTC	CASSLSGEETQYF
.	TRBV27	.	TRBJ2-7	TGTGCCAGCGGAGACTACGAGCAGTACTTC	CASGDYEQYF
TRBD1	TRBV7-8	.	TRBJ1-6	TGTGCCAGCAGCTTAGATACAGGGGGTGATTCACCCCTCCACTTT	CASSLDTGGDSPLHF
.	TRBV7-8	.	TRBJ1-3	TGTGCCAGCAGCCGGGACGGACACTCTGGAAACACCATATATTTT	CASSRDGHSGNTIYF
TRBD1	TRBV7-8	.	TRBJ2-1	TGTGCCAGCAGCTTATTGCCCTCCGGACAGGGTATCTACAATGAGCAGTTCTTC	CASSLLPSGQGIYNEQFF
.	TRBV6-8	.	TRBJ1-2	TGTGCCAGCAGTGACGTGGGGGGCTACACCTTC	CASSDVGGYTF
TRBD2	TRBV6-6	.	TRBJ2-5	TGTGCCATAGGACTAGCGGAAGAGACCCAGTACTTC	CAIGLAEETQYF
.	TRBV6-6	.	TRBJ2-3	TGTGCCAGCAGTAAACAGAAAACTACAGATACGCAGTATTTT	CASSKQKTTDTQYF
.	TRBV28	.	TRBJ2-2	TGTGCCAGCAGTCCCCAACTCTTGACCGGGGAGCTGTTTTTT	CASSPQLLTGELFF
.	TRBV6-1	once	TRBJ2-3	TGTGCCAGCGGCCGCACAGATACGCAGTATTTT	CASGRTDTQYF
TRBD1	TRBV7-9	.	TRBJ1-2	TGTGCCAGCAGCCTCTACGACAGGGTAGGGGGCTACACCTTC	CASSLYDRVGGYTF
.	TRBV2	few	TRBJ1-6	TGTGCCAGCTTGGGGGCAGGATGGAATTCACCCCTCCACTTT	CASLGAGWNSPLHF
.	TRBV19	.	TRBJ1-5	TGTGCCAGTAGAGAAACAGGGTTAGGCAATCAGCCCCAGCATTTT	CASRETGLGNQPQHF
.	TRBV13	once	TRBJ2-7	TGTGCCAGCAGCTTAGCCCCCTCTTCCTCCTACGAGCAGTACTTC	CASSLAPSSSYEQYF
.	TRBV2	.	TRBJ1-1	TGTGCCAGCCCGCGGGGTGAAGCTTTCTTT	CASPRGEAFF
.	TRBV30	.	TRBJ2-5	TGTGCCTGGGGCCCCGACGGGAGCGGGGAGACCCAGTACTTC	CAWGPDGSGETQYF
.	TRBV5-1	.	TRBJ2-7	TGCGCCAGCAGCTTGGGCCCCAACTCCTACGAGCAGTACTTC	CASSLGPNSYEQYF
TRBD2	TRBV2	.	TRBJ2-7	TGTGCCAGCAGTGAAGAGCGGGGTAGGGTATACGAGCAGTACTTC	CASSEERGRVYEQYF
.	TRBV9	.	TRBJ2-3	TGTGCCAGCAGCGTAGAGTTGTTAAATACGCAGTATTTT	CASSVELLNTQYF
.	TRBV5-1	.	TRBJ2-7	TGCGCCAGCAGAACCCCCGGGACGGGATACGAGCAGTACTTC	CASRTPGTGYEQYF
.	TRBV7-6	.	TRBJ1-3	TGTGCCAGCAGCTTAGCGACAGAGGGGGGAAACACCATATATTTT	CASSLATEGGNTIYF
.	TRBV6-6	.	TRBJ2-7	TGTGCCAGCAGTTATGCTTCAGCCTCCTACGAGCAGTACTTC	CASSYASASYEQYF
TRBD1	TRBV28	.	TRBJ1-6	TGTGCCAGCAGTGTCGCCGGGACAGGGGGGATTAATTCACCCCTCCACTTT	CASSVAGTGGINSPLHF
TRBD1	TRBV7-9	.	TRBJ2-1	TGTGCCTCCGGGACAGGGGCATCTGATGAGCAGTTCTTC	CASGTGASDEQFF
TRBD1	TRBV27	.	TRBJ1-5	TGTGCCAGCAGTTTGCATACAGGGGTCAATCAGCCCCAGCATTTT	CASSLHTGVNQPQHF
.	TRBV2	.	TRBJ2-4	TGTGCCAGCAGTGAAGAGGGATTAGCCAAAAACATTCAGTACTTC	CASSEEGLAKNIQYF
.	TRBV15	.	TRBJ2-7	TGTGCCACCAGCAGAGGGACGGACTCCTACGAGCAGTACTTC	CATSRGTDSYEQYF
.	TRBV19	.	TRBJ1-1	TGTGCCAGTAGTATAGCGGGACAAGAAGCTTTCTTT	CASSIAGQEAFF
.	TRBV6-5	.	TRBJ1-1	TGTGCCAGCAGTTACCCCACGCCTGAAGCTTTCTTT	CASSYPTPEAFF
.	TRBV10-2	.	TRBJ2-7	TGCGCCAGTAACCGGGACTTCGCTTCCGAGCAGTACTTC	CASNRDFASEQYF
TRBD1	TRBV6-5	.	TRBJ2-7	TGTGCCAGCAGTTCCCCAAGGGGACAGGTTCACGAGCAGTACTTC	CASSSPRGQVHEQYF
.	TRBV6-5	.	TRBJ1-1	TGTGCCAGCATCGACACTGAAGCTTTCTTT	CASIDTEAFF
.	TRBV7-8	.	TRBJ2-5	TGTGCCAGCAGCTACATCGGGTTTCAAGAGACCCAGTACTTC	CASSYIGFQETQYF
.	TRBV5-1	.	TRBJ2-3	TGCGCCAGCAGCTCTACGACAGTAACTAGCACAGATACGCAGTATTTT	CASSSTTVTSTDTQYF